The 24 T cell receptor beta chains below were found in one sample sequenced in a study of T cells expressing NK-cell markers. TCRdb re-called the 5' RACE reads; one entry per CDR3 protein, DNA not given. This sample's clone table lists just under 150,000 distinct CDR3 sequences. The sequencing input was blood T cells: a sorted CD56 or NKG2C T cell subset, CD4+ or CD8+ T cells, or bulk PBMC T cells (not recorded which). The receptors here all came from a man younger than 35 in good health.

The chain recombines TRBV6-4 with TRBJ2-7; with no DNA, the TCRdb D assignment of TRBD1 cannot be verified. Germline CDR1 MRHNA, CDR2 SNTAGT. This CDR3 has 17 amino acids. CDR3: CASVGQGALGAWDEQYF.

This sequence joins TRBV2 and TRBJ2-5. Germline V gene lookup returns CDR1 SNHLY and CDR2 FYNNEI. The CDR3 sequence is 15 residues long. CDR3 region: CASSADDRYQETQYF.

The rearrangement uses TRBV4-1 and TRBJ2-1; TCRdb names TRBD2, which stays unverified in the absence of DNA. This CDR3 contains 16 residues. Germline CDR1 and CDR2: MGHRA and YSYEKL. The CDR3 protein is CASSQEEGEGYNEQFF.

The CDR3 here is CASTGGSGTSGTGGYNEQFF. The chain employs TRBV6-2 or TRBV6-3 and TRBJ2-1; the TRBD2 assignment by TCRdb is unverifiable without DNA. In germline, CDR1 is MNHEY, CDR2 SVGEGT. The CDR3 loop spans 20 amino acids.

V usage is TRBV29-1 and J usage is TRBJ2-4; without DNA, the TCRdb call of TRBD1 cannot be checked. CDR3 length: 15 residues. CDR1 is SQVTM, CDR2 ANQGSEA, per germline. CDR3 loop: CSVEEWDRGQVIQYF.

This chain connects TRBV20-1 to TRBJ2-2; TCRdb gives TRBD1 as the D gene, but with no DNA this cannot be confirmed. The CDR3 sequence is 14 residues long. CDR1 and CDR2 (germline): DFQATT, SNEGSKA (reference sequence). The CDR3 reads CSASLQGRGGELFF.

The chain carries TRBV11-2 and TRBJ2-5; TCRdb names TRBD1, which stays unverified in the absence of DNA. This CDR3 has 16 residues. The V gene's germline CDR1 is SGHAT and CDR2 FQNNGV. CDR3 sequence reads: CASSFVTGRYGETQYF.

The genes are TRBV9 and TRBJ2-6; TCRdb lists TRBD2, though no DNA is available to test this call. The CDR3 runs 17 residues. The germline V gene encodes CDR1 SGDLS and CDR2 YYNGEE. CDR3 in amino acids: CASSVGGGFSGANVLTF.

The chain employs TRBV7-8 and TRBJ2-3. The CDR3 consists of 14 residues. Germline lookup yields CDR1 SGHVS and CDR2 FQNEAQ. Here the CDR3 reads CASSPQEGPDTQYF. The whole variable domain, filled in from reference TRBV7-8 and TRBJ2-3, reads GAGVSQSPRYKVAKRGQDVALRCDPISGHVSLFWYQQALGQGPEFLTYFQNEAQLDKSGLPSDRFFAERPEGSVSTLKIQRTQQEDSAVYLCASSPQEGPDTQYFGPGTRLTVL.

V and J are TRBV12-3 or TRBV12-4 and TRBJ1-1; TCRdb reports TRBD1, a call that lacks DNA to check it against. The CDR3 contains 14 residues. The CDR3 is CASNVRGPNTEAFF.

The chain is built from TRBV28 and TRBJ2-7; with no DNA, the TCRdb D assignment of TRBD1 cannot be verified. The CDR3 totals 13 residues. The germline CDR1 and CDR2 sequences are MDHEN and SYDVKM. CDR3 sequence reads: CASSSGTGDEQYF.

The rearrangement joins TRBV7-6 to TRBJ2-1; no DNA is available, so the TRBD1 call from TCRdb remains unchecked. The CDR3 loop spans 20 amino acids. Germline V gene lookup returns CDR1 SGHVS and CDR2 FNYEAQ. CDR3: CASSLVRPPRPKVSYNEQFF.

The chain combines TRBV4-3 with TRBJ2-1; TCRdb's D gene call, TRBD2, goes unchecked for lack of DNA. Germline CDR1 is LGHNA and CDR2 is YSLEER. The CDR3 is 17 residues long. The CDR3 sequence is CASSQGDYGPINNEQFF.

The chain is built from TRBV5-5 and TRBJ2-3. The V gene's germline CDR1 is SGHKS and CDR2 YYEKEE (reference sequence). This CDR3 has 16 amino acids. CDR3 protein: CASSLWGGERPDTQYF.

CDR3 in amino acids: CASSSSLEQPQHF. The genes are TRBV7-9 and TRBJ1-5. CDR3 length equals 13 residues. CDR1 is SEHNR, CDR2 FQNEAQ, per germline (reference sequence).

The genes are TRBV2 and TRBJ2-6; TCRdb reports TRBD2, a call that lacks DNA to check it against. Per germline, CDR1 SNHLY and CDR2 FYNNEI. This CDR3 has 16 amino acids. The CDR3 protein is CASSELAGSGANVLTF.

The J gene is TRBJ2-2, the V gene TRBV20-1; checking the TCRdb D call of TRBD1 is not possible without DNA. Germline V gene data show CDR1 as DFQATT and CDR2 as SNEGSKA (reference sequence). CDR3 length: 13 amino acids. This CDR3 reads CSARSRVTGELFF.

V and J are TRBV20-1 and TRBJ2-3; the D call from TCRdb, TRBD2, cannot be confirmed without DNA. CDR3 length equals 14 residues. In germline, CDR1 is DFQATT, CDR2 SNEGSKA (reference sequence). The CDR3 spells CSAPGRESTDTQYF.

The chain employs TRBV30 and TRBJ2-1. This CDR3 is built from 13 residues. CDR1 GTSNPN and CDR2 SVGIG come from the germline V gene (reference sequence). The CDR3 sequence: CAWDISSYNEQFF.

This chain joins TRBV29-1 and TRBJ1-1; TCRdb's D call of TRBD1 is untestable without DNA. This CDR3 is 15 amino acids long. CDR1 SQVTM and CDR2 ANQGSEA come from the germline V gene. CDR3 protein: CSVDLRQGEGTEAFF.

This chain connects TRBV12-3 or TRBV12-4 to TRBJ2-3; checking the TCRdb D call of TRBD2 is not possible without DNA. The CDR3 consists of 16 residues. Here the CDR3 reads CASGRVGGPSTDTQYF.

This chain connects TRBV6-1 to TRBJ2-5. The germline V gene encodes CDR1 MNHNS and CDR2 SASEGT. This CDR3 region has 15 residues. CDR3 residues: CASYLTDTFQETQYF.

V usage is TRBV19 and J usage is TRBJ1-5; the D call of TRBD1 rests on TCRdb alone, since no DNA is present to check it. CDR1 LNHDA and CDR2 SQIVND come from the germline V gene (reference sequence). This CDR3 comprises 16 residues. CDR3 in amino acids: CASSIPGQGGIGPQHF.

CDR3: CSVESVGQQYF. V is TRBV29-1 and J is TRBJ2-7; TCRdb gives TRBD1 as the D gene, but with no DNA this cannot be confirmed. The germline V gene has CDR1 SQVTM and CDR2 ANQGSEA. This CDR3 has 11 residues.